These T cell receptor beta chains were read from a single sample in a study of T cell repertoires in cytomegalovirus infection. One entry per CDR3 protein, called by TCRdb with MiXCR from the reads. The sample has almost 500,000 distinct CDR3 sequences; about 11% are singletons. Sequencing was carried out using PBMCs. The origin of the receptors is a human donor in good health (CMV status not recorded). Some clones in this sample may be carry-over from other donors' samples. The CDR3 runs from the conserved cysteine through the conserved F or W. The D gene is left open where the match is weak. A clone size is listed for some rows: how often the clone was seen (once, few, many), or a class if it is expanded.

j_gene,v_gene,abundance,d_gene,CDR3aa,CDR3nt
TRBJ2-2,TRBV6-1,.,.,CASSEKGRKAATGELFF,TGTGCCAGCAGTGAAAAAGGGAGAAAGGCCGCCACCGGGGAGCTGTTTTTT
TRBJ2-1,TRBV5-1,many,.,CASSLRGSLDDNEQFF,TGCGCCAGCAGCTTGAGGGGTAGTCTTGACGACAATGAGCAGTTCTTC
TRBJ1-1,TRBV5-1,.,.,CASSLFWQPNTEAFF,TGCGCCAGCAGCTTGTTTTGGCAGCCGAACACTGAAGCTTTCTTT
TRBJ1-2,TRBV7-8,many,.,CASSPKGGIRHGYTF,TGTGCCAGCAGCCCCAAGGGGGGGATAAGACATGGCTACACCTTC
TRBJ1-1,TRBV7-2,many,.,CASSARPREFDTEAFF,TGTGCCAGCAGCGCCCGACCCAGGGAGTTTGACACTGAAGCTTTCTTT
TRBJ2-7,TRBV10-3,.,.,CAISRQESYEQYF,TGTGCCATCAGTAGACAGGAGTCCTACGAGCAGTACTTC
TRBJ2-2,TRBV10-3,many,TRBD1,CAISSGTGVTGELFF,TGTGCCATCAGTTCTGGGACAGGCGTCACCGGGGAGCTGTTTTTT
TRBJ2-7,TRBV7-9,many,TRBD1,CASSFGTDLRAVEPDF,TGTGCCAGCAGTTTCGGGACAGACCTACGAGCAGTGGAACCAGACTTC
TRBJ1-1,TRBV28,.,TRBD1,CASLQGAGNTEAFF,TGTGCCAGCCTTCAGGGGGCAGGGAACACTGAAGCTTTCTTT
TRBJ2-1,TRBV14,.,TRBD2,CASSRGLAGEVEQFF,TGTGCCAGCAGCCGAGGACTAGCGGGAGAGGTTGAGCAGTTCTTC
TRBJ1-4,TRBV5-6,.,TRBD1,CASSPRTGGFEKLFF,TGTGCCAGCAGCCCCAGGACAGGAGGTTTCGAAAAACTGTTTTTT
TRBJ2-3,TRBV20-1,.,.,CSASYKTSTDTQYF,TGCAGTGCTAGTTATAAGACTAGCACAGATACGCAGTATTTT
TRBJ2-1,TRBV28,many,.,CASSLDTGRGSGFF,TGTGCCAGCAGTTTGGATACAGGGAGGGGTTCGGGGTTCTTC
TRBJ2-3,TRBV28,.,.,CASSLEWDTQYF,TGTGCCAGCAGTTTAGAGTGGGATACGCAGTATTTT
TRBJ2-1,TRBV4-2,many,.,CASSEAGRNYDNEQFF,TGTGCCAGCAGTGAAGCAGGGAGGAACTACGACAATGAGCAGTTCTTC
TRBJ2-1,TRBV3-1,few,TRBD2,CASSQDWAGGYNEQFF,TGTGCCAGCAGCCAAGATTGGGCGGGAGGGTACAATGAGCAGTTCTTC
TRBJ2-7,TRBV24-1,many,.,CATSDYDPGSSYEQYF,TGTGCCACCAGTGACTATGACCCAGGGAGCTCCTACGAGCAGTACTTC
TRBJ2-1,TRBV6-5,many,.,CASSYPRPPRGEQFF,TGTGCCAGCAGTTACCCTAGGCCACCCCGGGGGGAGCAGTTCTTC
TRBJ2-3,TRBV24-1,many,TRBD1,CATSDLKTGESDTQYF,TGTGCCACCAGTGATTTGAAGACAGGGGAGTCAGATACGCAGTATTTT
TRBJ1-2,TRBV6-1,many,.,CATVTRPGAWEGYTF,TGTGCCACCGTCACCCGGCCGGGGGCTTGGGAAGGCTACACCTTC
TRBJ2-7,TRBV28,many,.,CASSWEGAPTYEQYF,TGTGCCAGCAGTTGGGAGGGGGCCCCTACCTACGAGCAGTACTTC
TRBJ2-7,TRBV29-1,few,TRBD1,CSVSGTDHYEQYF,TGCAGCGTCTCCGGGACAGATCACTACGAGCAGTACTTC
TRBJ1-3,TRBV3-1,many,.,CASSQGENTIYF,TGTGCCAGCAGCCAAGGAGAAAACACCATATATTTT
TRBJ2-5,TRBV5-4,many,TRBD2,CASSPRTSGGAGETQYF,TGTGCCAGCAGCCCGCGGACTAGCGGGGGGGCGGGGGAGACCCAGTACTTC
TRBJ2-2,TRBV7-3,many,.,CASSPRMGFAGELFF,TGTGCCAGCAGCCCTCGTATGGGGTTTGCCGGGGAGCTGTTTTTT
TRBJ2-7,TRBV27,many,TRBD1,CASRLRGTGVYEQYF,TGTGCCAGCAGACTTAGAGGGACAGGAGTCTACGAGCAGTACTTC
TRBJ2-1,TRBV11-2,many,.,CASSLGVDVGEQFF,TGTGCCAGCAGCTTAGGCGTGGACGTCGGTGAGCAGTTCTTC
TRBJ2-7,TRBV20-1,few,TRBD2,CSALGLAGALSSYEQYF,TGCAGTGCCCTGGGACTAGCGGGGGCCCTGAGCTCCTACGAGCAGTACTTC
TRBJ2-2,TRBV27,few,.,CASSSPGQNTGELFF,TGTGCCAGCAGTTCCCCGGGACAGAACACCGGGGAGCTGTTTTTT
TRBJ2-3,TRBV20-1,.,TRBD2,CSGSSSGRDTQYF,TGCAGTGGTAGTTCAAGCGGGAGAGATACGCAGTATTTT
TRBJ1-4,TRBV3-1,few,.,CASSPPVGGDEKLFF,TGTGCCAGCAGCCCGCCGGTTGGGGGAGATGAAAAACTGTTTTTT
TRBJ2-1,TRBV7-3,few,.,CASSQGGTVNEQFF,TGTGCCAGCAGCCAAGGAGGGACAGTCAATGAGCAGTTCTTC
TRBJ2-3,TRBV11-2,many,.,CASSLRNWADTQYF,TGTGCCAGCAGCCTACGAAACTGGGCAGATACGCAGTATTTT
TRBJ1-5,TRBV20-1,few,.,CSVRSGNQPQHF,TGCAGTGTTCGATCGGGAAATCAGCCCCAGCATTTT
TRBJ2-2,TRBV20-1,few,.,CSARDTANTGELFF,TGCAGTGCTAGAGATACTGCGAACACCGGGGAGCTGTTTTTT